This T cell receptor beta chain derives from a study of Graves' ophthalmopathy and Graves' hyperthyroidism. Patients were excluded if they had other autoimmune diseases or uncontrolled infections, and likewise if pregnancy or lactation applied. The TCR beta CDR3 regions underwent amplification from RNA transcripts. Scientists carried out first-round RT-PCR using HTBI primers and then a second-round multiplex PCR. TCRdb ran MiXCR on the multiplex PCR reads and lists one entry per CDR3 protein. The sample has hundreds of thousands of distinct CDR3 sequences; roughly 41% are singletons. Study conclusions and caveats: Ophthalmopathy and stable hyperthyroidism were discriminated by a 13-signature model, with 85% to 90% sensitivity and about 76% specificity.

For this clonotype: What it recognizes is unknown.

The specimen was peripheral blood. The clonotype was recovered from an adult man with Graves' ophthalmopathy.

As DNA, the CDR3 is TGTGCCAGCTCACCAGGGGGAGGTGGGGCCAACGTCCTGACTTTC. This codes for CASSPGGGGANVLTF. The chain couples TRBV24-1 to TRBJ2-6; D is possibly TRBD1 (7 bases). Trimming removed 11 bases from V and 3 bases from J, with 16 bases in between. Germline-derived CDR1 and CDR2 are KGHDR and SFDVKD. This CDR3 spans 15 amino acids.